The sequence of this TCR beta chain was determined in a study of shared clonotypes between healthy human individuals. Study-level results: Clonotype sharing across donors was expected to vary with sequencing depth.

The CDR3 spans 15 residues. V was pared by 6 bases and J by 4 bases, with 7 bases of the junction left unmatched. Germline-derived CDR1 and CDR2 are SEHNR and FQNEAQ (reference sequence). As regards this clone: Its antigen is unidentified.

CD45RO-negative CD8 cells positively selected for CCR7 made up the naive population, which excluded terminally differentiated effector memory CD45RA+ cells. Sequencing used immunoSEQ multiplex PCR; TCRdb keeps in-frame clones, though not all of them. In the table there are about 820,000 clones, 80% to 95% of which are singletons. Sequences were obtained from naive CD8+ T cells sorted from blood. The TCR originated in a man aged 25 to 40 in good health. This chain connects TRBV7-9 to TRBJ1-2; 11 bases fit TRBD1. CDR3 region: CASSSPGQGVYGYTF. As DNA, the CDR3 is TGTGCCAGCAGTTCACCGGGACAGGGGGTCTATGGCTACACCTTC.